Listed here are 4 T cell receptor beta chains from one sample, sequenced in a study of T-cell reconstitution after alpha-beta-depleted transplantation in children. Unique molecular identifiers featured in how the TCRbeta library was prepared. TCRdb analysed the PCR reads with MiXCR anew, one entry per CDR3 protein. The sample includes 150,000 to 250,000 distinct CDR3 sequences, roughly 15% of them seen just once. Sample: PBMCs from the stem cell graft donor, taken from the stem cell graft. The receptors come from a human donor who donated a stem cell graft to a child with acute lymphoblastic leukemia.

This clonotype was detected a few times. The chain joins TRBV5-5 to TRBJ2-5; D remains ambiguous. The CDR3 runs 14 residues. Germline V CDR1 and CDR2: SGHKS, YYEKEE (reference sequence). The germline V and J ends were trimmed by 1 base and 2 bases, with 9 bases remaining between them. The CDR3 DNA sequence: TGTGCCAGCAGCTTGTTTGCACTACAAGAGACCCAGTACTTC. Its protein is CASSLFALQETQYF.

This clonotype came up many times. The chain is built from TRBV20-1 and TRBJ1-1; D perhaps matches TRBD1 (5 bases). Trimming cost V 3 bases and J 1 base, with 21 bases left between them. CDR3 length equals 17 residues. Germline lookup yields CDR1 DFQATT and CDR2 SNEGSKA (reference sequence). The DNA for the CDR3 is TGCAGTGCTAGTAGGAATTGGGGCTCGGCTGAGAACACTGAAGCTTTCTTT. Translating gives CSASRNWGSAENTEAFF.

Many counts were recorded for this clonotype. The chain couples TRBV5-1 to TRBJ2-1, with D unresolved. CDR1 SGHRS and CDR2 YFSETQ come from the germline V gene. Trimming took off 0 bases at V and 3 bases at J, with 10 bases between the two ends. This CDR3 is 15 amino acids long. The CDR3 region is CASSLGQDDYNEQFF. The CDR3 region has the DNA TGCGCCAGCAGCTTGGGCCAGGATGACTACAATGAGCAGTTCTTC.

This clonotype showed up many times. This rearrangement joins TRBV19 to TRBJ2-3, with D possibly matching TRBD2 (5 bases). Per germline, CDR1 LNHDA and CDR2 SQIVND (reference sequence). The CDR3 consists of 14 residues. V shed 3 bases and J shed 5 bases, with 12 bases lying between them. The CDR3: CASSIRGRRDTQYF. In DNA, the CDR3 is TGTGCCAGTAGTATTCGAGGGAGAAGAGATACGCAGTATTTT.